This is a list of T cell receptor beta chains from one sample in a study of early T cells in non-severe SARS-CoV-2 infection. Each CDR3 protein gets one entry after TCRdb re-called the 5' RACE reads with MiXCR. Among 100,000 to 150,000 distinct CDR3 sequences listed, about 16% were seen once. The sequencing input was whole blood. These receptors all come from an adult who was a healthcare worker with PCR-confirmed SARS-CoV-2 infection or an uninfected control (not recorded which). Both conserved end residues are part of each CDR3. A D gene is named only where the DNA matches it firmly. Rows give clone size only sometimes, using once, few, many, or a class for an expanded clone.

d_gene	abundance	v_gene	j_gene	CDR3nt	CDR3aa
TRBD2	few	TRBV20-1	TRBJ2-3	TGCAGTGTCATGCCGGGGGGGCAGATAACGCAGTATTTT	CSVMPGGQITQYF
TRBD1	NA	TRBV5-1	TRBJ1-3	TGCGCCAGCAGCTTGTCTACAGGGGAAGGAAACACCATATATTTT	CASSLSTGEGNTIYF
TRBD1	few	TRBV7-9	TRBJ1-6	TGTGCCAGCAGCTTACTACCGGGACAGTCGAATTCACCCCTCCACTTT	CASSLLPGQSNSPLHF
NA	NA	TRBV6-1	TRBJ1-3	TGTGCCAGCAGATTCACCCCGGGGAACTCTGGAAACACCATATATTTT	CASRFTPGNSGNTIYF
TRBD2	NA	TRBV10-3	TRBJ2-7	TGTGCCATCTGTGGGGCGGGAGAGAGGTACGAGCAGTACTTC	CAICGAGERYEQYF
NA	NA	TRBV12-3/TRBV12-4	TRBJ1-3	TGTGCCAGCAGTCCCGTGGGGGGAAACACCATATATTTT	CASSPVGGNTIYF
NA	NA	TRBV2	TRBJ1-2	TGTGCCAGCAGTGAGCCGGGCTCCGGGACCCACGGTGGCTACACCTTC	CASSEPGSGTHGGYTF
NA	NA	TRBV4-1	TRBJ2-1	TGCGCCAGCAGCCAAGATGGTGACGACTTCTCAGGTGGGTCGGATGAGCAGTTCTTC	CASSQDGDDFSGGSDEQFF
NA	many	TRBV4-2	TRBJ1-2	TGTGCCAGCAGCCAAGATGGGAAGGGGATCGGCTACACCTTC	CASSQDGKGIGYTF
NA	NA	TRBV5-6	TRBJ2-4	TGTGCCAGCAGCCACAGGGTGGTTGACAAAAACATTCAGTACTTC	CASSHRVVDKNIQYF
NA	few	TRBV6-5	TRBJ2-6	TGTGCCAGCAGCCTCCAGGGTGGTCGCACTGGGGCCAACGTCCTGACTTTC	CASSLQGGRTGANVLTF
NA	NA	TRBV19	TRBJ2-1	TGTGCCAGTAGTATAGTCGGCGTTGCCGTTGAGCAGTTCTTC	CASSIVGVAVEQFF
NA	NA	TRBV14	TRBJ2-3	TGTGCCAGCAGCCATAGCCCCGGGTCTACGCAGTATTTT	CASSHSPGSTQYF
TRBD1	few	TRBV6-5	TRBJ1-6	TGTGCCAGCAGCAGGACAGGGGAATCCTATAATTCACCCCTCCACTTT	CASSRTGESYNSPLHF
NA	NA	TRBV6-1	TRBJ2-7	TGTGCCAGCAGTGAGTACGAGCAGTACTTC	CASSEYEQYF
NA	many	TRBV6-1	TRBJ1-1	TGTGCCAGCAGCCCCCGAGCGGTGAACACTGAAGCTTTCTTT	CASSPRAVNTEAFF
NA	many	TRBV29-1	TRBJ2-5	TGCAGCGTTGAAGTCACGGGGAAGACCCAGTACTTC	CSVEVTGKTQYF
TRBD1	NA	TRBV6-2/TRBV6-3	TRBJ2-7	TGTGCCAGCAAATTTCGGGCAGGGGGCTACGAGCAGTACTTC	CASKFRAGGYEQYF
TRBD2	few	TRBV7-9	TRBJ2-1	TGTGCCAGCAGCTCTCGACTAGCGGGGGGGGCCTACAATGAGCAGTTCTTC	CASSSRLAGGAYNEQFF
NA	few	TRBV12-3/TRBV12-4	TRBJ2-2	TGTGCCAGCAGGGGGCCACTAAACACCGGGGAGCTGTTTTTT	CASRGPLNTGELFF
NA	few	TRBV20-1	TRBJ1-1	TGCAGTGCAACTATCCCTGAAGCTTTCTTT	CSATIPEAFF
NA	many	TRBV5-5	TRBJ1-2	TGTGCCAGCAGCTTGGCGGGAGTGGAGGGCTACACCTTC	CASSLAGVEGYTF
NA	NA	TRBV4-2	TRBJ1-1	TGTGCCAGCAGCCAAGATCCGTCGGCGGGGACCACTGAAGCTTTCTTT	CASSQDPSAGTTEAFF
NA	few	TRBV5-1	TRBJ2-5	TGCGCCAGCAGCCCTAGGGGTAGCGGAGAAGAGACCCAGTACTTC	CASSPRGSGEETQYF
NA	NA	TRBV20-1	TRBJ2-3	TGCAGTGCTAGAGATCTTGGCAGTCTACCAGATACGCAGTATTTT	CSARDLGSLPDTQYF
NA	few	TRBV7-9	TRBJ2-5	TGTGCCAGCAACTCCGCGGGGAGCTTCCAAGAGACCCAGTACTTC	CASNSAGSFQETQYF
NA	NA	TRBV20-1	TRBJ2-5	TGCAGTGCTAAGGACCCACGCCAAGAGACCCAGTACTTC	CSAKDPRQETQYF
NA	NA	TRBV3-1	TRBJ2-7	TGTGCCAGCAGCCAAGTCCACTCTCAAGGCCCCTACGAGCAGTACTTC	CASSQVHSQGPYEQYF
NA	NA	TRBV12-3/TRBV12-4	TRBJ2-1	TGTGCCAGCAGTCCACAGCGGGTTGAGCAGTTCTTC	CASSPQRVEQFF
NA	NA	TRBV2	TRBJ1-5	TGTGCCAGCAGTGAATACGGCCGCCAGCCCCAGCATTTT	CASSEYGRQPQHF
NA	NA	TRBV10-3	TRBJ1-1	TGTGCCATCAGTGACGGACCGGATGAAGCTTTCTTT	CAISDGPDEAFF
TRBD2	many	TRBV29-1	TRBJ2-1	TGCAGCGGCGGGGGGGCAACCTACAATGAGCAGTTCTTC	CSGGGATYNEQFF
NA	few	TRBV20-1	TRBJ2-7	TGCAGTGCTAGGTCCGACACGAACTACGAGCAGTACTTC	CSARSDTNYEQYF
NA	NA	TRBV30	TRBJ1-6	TGTGCCTGGAGTGTAAGTCGACCCAGGGAAAGGAGTGGCCTCCACTTT	CAWSVSRPRERSGLHF
NA	NA	TRBV5-1	TRBJ2-5	TGCGCCAGCAGATCAGAAGAGACCCAGTACTTC	CASRSEETQYF
NA	many	TRBV6-1	TRBJ1-1	TGTGCCAGCAGCCGGGGGGAAGCTTTCTTT	CASSRGEAFF
NA	NA	TRBV9	TRBJ2-7	TGTGCCAGCAGCGTAGACAGGGAGTACGAGCAGTACTTC	CASSVDREYEQYF
TRBD1	few	TRBV7-9	TRBJ1-6	TGTGCCAGCAGCTTTACCGGGACAGAGAGATCTAATTCACCCCTCCACTTT	CASSFTGTERSNSPLHF
NA	NA	TRBV10-3	TRBJ1-1	TGTGCCATCAGTCAACAGGGAGCTGAAGCTTTCTTT	CAISQQGAEAFF
NA	few	TRBV20-1	TRBJ2-5	TGCAGTGCTAGAGATGTGGCGGGGAGGCCAGAGACCCAGTACTTC	CSARDVAGRPETQYF
NA	few	TRBV11-2	TRBJ1-1	TGTGCCAGCAGCTTAACGGACGTAAACACTGAAGCTTTCTTT	CASSLTDVNTEAFF
NA	few	TRBV21-1	TRBJ2-1	TGTGCCAGCAGCAGAGGGTTTGGGGGGCCGAAGAATGAGCAGTTCTTC	CASSRGFGGPKNEQFF
TRBD1	NA	TRBV29-1	TRBJ2-1	TGCAGCGGGCAGGGGGCGCGCAATGAGCAGTTCTTC	CSGQGARNEQFF
NA	NA	TRBV9	TRBJ1-1	TGTGCCAGCAGCGTAGGGGCGAGAACTGAAGCTTTCTTT	CASSVGARTEAFF
TRBD1	few	TRBV5-1	TRBJ1-2	TGCGCCAGCAGCTTGTGGGGCGGATCCAGTGGAAAAGACAGGGGGACGCTGTCTGGCTACACCTTC	CASSLWGGSSGKDRGTLSGYTF
NA	few	TRBV5-5	TRBJ1-1	TGTGCCAGCACCTTTAATCCGGGCACTGAAGCTTTCTTT	CASTFNPGTEAFF
NA	many	TRBV2	TRBJ2-1	TGTGCCAGCAGTGAACTAGAGACCTACAATGAGCAGTTCTTC	CASSELETYNEQFF
NA	NA	TRBV11-2	TRBJ2-1	TGTGCCAGCAGCCTATTTGTCGGAAGCTCCTACAATGAGCAGTTCTTC	CASSLFVGSSYNEQFF
NA	once	TRBV6-6	TRBJ2-3	TGTGCCAGCAGTTCCGGACAGCCTAAAGATACGCAGTATTTT	CASSSGQPKDTQYF
NA	NA	TRBV19	TRBJ1-5	TGTGCCAGTAGTTCAGGGTTCAACAATCAGCCCCAGCATTTT	CASSSGFNNQPQHF
NA	few	TRBV11-2	TRBJ1-1	TGTGCCAGCAGCCGGGGGATAATTCCTGTAAACACTGAAGCTTTCTTT	CASSRGIIPVNTEAFF
NA	many	TRBV19	TRBJ1-5	TGTGCCAGTACTCCAGGAGGGGAGGGTCAGCCCCAGCATTTT	CASTPGGEGQPQHF
NA	few	TRBV29-1	TRBJ1-1	TGCAGCGTTGAGGTCGCTGAAGCTTTCTTT	CSVEVAEAFF
NA	few	TRBV14	TRBJ1-2	TGTGCCAGCAGCCAAGCAGAAAGGGGGGGATATGGCTACACCTTC	CASSQAERGGYGYTF
NA	NA	TRBV3-1	TRBJ1-2	TGTGCCAGCAGCATCTACCGGGATCGAAAACCGGGAGGCTACACCTTC	CASSIYRDRKPGGYTF
NA	few	TRBV5-1	TRBJ2-2	TGCGCCAGCAGCTCACACACCGGGGAGCTGTTTTTT	CASSSHTGELFF
NA	NA	TRBV5-1	TRBJ1-2	TGCGCCAGCAGCTTCCAGGAGGACTATGGCTACACCTTC	CASSFQEDYGYTF
NA	once	TRBV18	TRBJ1-1	TGTGCCAGCTCACCAGGTCCCTTGGGGACTGAAGCTTTCTTT	CASSPGPLGTEAFF
TRBD1	NA	TRBV5-1	TRBJ1-1	TGCGCCAGCAGCCCTGGGACAGCTGAAGCTTTCTTT	CASSPGTAEAFF